This passage covers 27 T cell receptor beta chains from one sample sequenced in a study of vaccination effects on CD4 cells after COVID-19. Under the ViraFEST assay, PBMC were stimulated with viral peptide pools so that antigen-specific CD4+ T cells expanded. Sequencing was performed afterwards. Following an approximately 10-day culture, CD4+ T cells were purified. PCR showed that the person got SARS-CoV-2 infection at some point between March and December 2020. The antigens for these receptors are not known. The assay was immunoSEQ multiplex PCR, and TCRdb's table has in-frame clones only and misses some. This sample has about 45,000 clones, with roughly 70% found just once. The sequencing used CD4+ T cells from PBMCs cultured with a peptide pool, collected before COVID-19 vaccination. The receptors come from a human donor who had a prior SARS-CoV-2 infection.

The chain links TRBV20-1 to TRBJ2-7; 11 positions agree with TRBD2. From germline, CDR1 is DFQATT and CDR2 SNEGSKA (reference sequence). The CDR3 loop spans 14 amino acids. Trimming cost V 3 bases and J 7 bases; bases outside gene matches: 8. For the CDR3, the DNA is TGCAGTGCTAGTACTAGCGGGAGAAATTTTGAGCAGTACTTC. Residues: CSASTSGRNFEQYF.

This chain uses TRBV10-3 with TRBJ2-5; D unresolved. The V gene's germline CDR1 is ENHRY and CDR2 SYGVKD. This CDR3 contains 12 residues. V gave up 2 bases and J gave up 2 bases, with 3 bases separating them. The CDR3 nucleotides read TGTGCCATCAGTGAGCGGCAAGAGACCCAGTACTTC. This encodes CAISERQETQYF.

This clone turned up a few times. This chain links TRBV7-2 with TRBJ2-1; 7 nucleotides agree with TRBD1. Germline V gives CDR1 SGHTA, CDR2 FQGNSA. This CDR3 spans 13 amino acids. The junction had 4 bases not matched to a gene; V was cut back by 7 bases and J by 4 bases. For the CDR3, the DNA is TGTGCCAGCAACGTACAGGGGTACAATGAGCAGTTCTTC. This codes for CASNVQGYNEQFF. The full variable domain, completed using reference TRBV7-2 and TRBJ2-1, is GAGVSQSPSNKVTEKGKDVELRCDPISGHTALYWYRQSLGQGLEFLIYFQGNSAPDKSGLPSDRFSAERTGGSVSTLTIQRTQQEDSAVYLCASNVQGYNEQFFGPGTRLTVL.

The rearrangement uses TRBV15 and TRBJ1-2; TRBD1 matches at 9 bases. CDR3 length: 14 residues. CDR1 LNHNV and CDR2 YYDKDF come from the germline V gene (reference sequence). With V trimmed by 3 bases and J by 4 bases, 3 bases remained unmatched. The DNA of the CDR3 is TGTGCCACCAGCAGGGACAGGGGAGGCTATGGCTACACCTTC. Translated, it gives CATSRDRGGYGYTF. The full variable domain, rest sourced from reference TRBV15 and TRBJ1-2, is DAMVIQNPRYQVTQFGKPVTLSCSQTLNHNVMYWYQQKSSQAPKLLFHYYDKDFNNEADTPDNFQSRRPNTSFCFLDIRSPGLGDTAMYLCATSRDRGGYGYTFGSGTRLTVV.

This clone was seen more than once but under ten times. The rearrangement links TRBV7-8 to TRBJ2-6, with 8 bases matching TRBD1. This CDR3 has 16 amino acids. The J segment lost 1 base and the V segment lost 1 base, leaving 0 bases of the junction unmatched. Germline values: CDR1 SGHVS, CDR2 FQNEAQ. The CDR3 loop is CASSLGQGSGANVLTF. CDR3 coding DNA: TGTGCCAGCAGCTTAGGACAGGGGTCTGGGGCCAACGTCCTGACTTTC.

Only a few counts were recorded for this clone. The chain has TRBV5-1 and TRBJ2-3; D remains unclear. CDR1 and CDR2 from the germline V gene are SGHRS and YFSETQ. CDR3 length: 13 amino acids. V was shortened by 6 bases and J by 4 bases, with 12 bases between the two germline ends. CDR3 DNA sequence: TGCGCCAGCACCCCGGATGGCCCAGATACGCAGTATTTT. Amino acids: CASTPDGPDTQYF.

The chain recombines TRBV7-9 with TRBJ2-3; D is perhaps TRBD2 (5 bases). Trimming shortened V by 5 bases and J by 7 bases, and 13 bases separated the two germline ends. The CDR3 covers 13 residues. Germline V lookup: CDR1 SEHNR, CDR2 FQNEAQ (reference sequence). The DNA for the CDR3 is TGTGCCAGCAGCCAAACTAGTACTTATACGCAGTATTTT. This encodes CASSQTSTYTQYF.

This clone has just a few counts. The V and J genes are TRBV2 and TRBJ1-4; 7 bases line up with TRBD1. V lost 8 bases to trimming and J lost 11 bases; unmatched junction nucleotides: 14. CDR1 and CDR2 (germline): SNHLY, FYNNEI. The CDR3 extends over 14 amino acids. CDR3 sequence: CASRRQGIGPKLFF. The DNA for the CDR3 is TGTGCCAGCCGCAGACAGGGAATAGGACCGAAACTGTTTTTT.

This clone was observed many times. V is TRBV19 and J is TRBJ2-7; TRBD2 is a possible D gene (6 bases). Germline CDR1 reads LNHDA; CDR2 reads SQIVND (reference sequence). CDR3 length: 14 amino acids. V lost 6 bases, J lost 5 bases, and 17 bases lay in between. CDR3 protein: CASRRRGSGNEQYF. The CDR3 DNA sequence: TGTGCCAGTAGACGTCGGGGGAGTGGAAACGAGCAGTACTTC.

J is TRBJ2-1 and V is TRBV25-1; D is unresolved. The CDR3 sequence is 14 residues long. Germline CDR1 MGHDK, CDR2 SYGVNS. Between the trimmed V and J ends, which lost 5 bases and 9 bases, there was a span of 17 bases. This CDR3 is CASSPGLMEVEQFF. The CDR3 bases are TGTGCCAGCAGTCCTGGCCTGATGGAAGTTGAGCAGTTCTTC.

DNA of the CDR3: TGTGCCAGTAGTAGACCGGGGGAAAACACCATATATTTT. Residues: CASSRPGENTIYF. The V gene is TRBV19, the J gene TRBJ1-3, with D possibly TRBD1 on 5 matching bases. The V gene's germline CDR1 is LNHDA and CDR2 SQIVND (reference sequence). CDR3 length equals 13 residues. Trimming took off 4 bases at V and 6 bases at J, with 10 bases between the two ends.

The rearrangement joins TRBV7-2 to TRBJ2-3, with TRBD2 matching 8 bases. The CDR3 covers 15 residues. In germline, CDR1 is SGHTA, CDR2 FQGNSA. With 2 bases clipped from V and 3 bases from J, the junction kept 4 bases outside the gene matches. CDR3 in amino acids: CASSLRRGETDTQYF. In DNA form, the CDR3 reads TGTGCCAGCAGCTTAAGGCGGGGGGAGACAGATACGCAGTATTTT.

The chain recombines TRBV6-6 with TRBJ2-1, with 10 bases matching TRBD2. CDR3 size: 19 residues. V lost 5 bases to trimming and J lost 6 bases; unmatched junction nucleotides: 19. CDR1 is MNHNY and CDR2 is SVGAGI in the germline V gene (reference sequence). The CDR3 DNA follows: TGTGCCAGCAGTCGGGTGGGACTAGCGTCAGACCCCCTTCCCAATGAGCAGTTCTTC. This translates into CASSRVGLASDPLPNEQFF.

In this sample, this clone turned up once. This chain links TRBV9 with TRBJ1-4; a weak D match, TRBD1 (5 bases). Per the germline V gene, CDR1 is SGDLS and CDR2 is YYNGEE. The CDR3 covers 14 residues. The V end lost 3 bases, the J end lost 7 bases, and 13 bases lay between the germline ends. The CDR3, as DNA: TGTGCCAGCAGCGCCGGGACCTCGGGTGAAAAACTGTTTTTT. It yields the protein CASSAGTSGEKLFF.

This rearrangement joins TRBV7-8 to TRBJ2-3; no clear D gene. The CDR3 totals 13 residues. CDR1 and CDR2 (germline): SGHVS, FQNEAQ. V was pared by 5 bases and J by 0 bases, with 6 bases between. Written as DNA, the CDR3 is TGTGCCAGCAGCACAATTAGCACAGATACGCAGTATTTT. This sequence encodes CASSTISTDTQYF. Together with reference TRBV7-8 and TRBJ2-3, the CDR3 gives the full variable domain: GAGVSQSPRYKVAKRGQDVALRCDPISGHVSLFWYQQALGQGPEFLTYFQNEAQLDKSGLPSDRFFAERPEGSVSTLKIQRTQQEDSAVYLCASSTISTDTQYFGPGTRLTVL.

This chain joins TRBV12-3 or TRBV12-4 and TRBJ2-7, with D hard to call. Between the trimmed V and J ends, which lost 6 bases and 3 bases, there was a span of 12 bases. The CDR3 contains 13 residues. CDR3: CASSPVTLYEQYF. The CDR3 DNA reads TGTGCCAGCAGCCCCGTCACCCTCTACGAGCAGTACTTC.

In its sample, this clone was seen a few times. The chain couples TRBV10-1 to TRBJ2-2, with D possibly being TRBD2 (5 bases). Germline CDR1 reads WNHNN; CDR2 reads SYGVQD (reference sequence). Trimming removed 0 bases at V and 6 bases at J, with 11 bases between. There are 15 residues in the CDR3. DNA of the CDR3: TGCGCCAGCAGTGAGTCTCGAGGGTTTCCCGGGGAGCTGTTTTTT. This encodes CASSESRGFPGELFF.

V is TRBV4-2 and J is TRBJ2-1, with 9 nucleotides matching TRBD2. The trim removed 5 bases at V and 0 bases at J, leaving 11 bases unmatched. Germline values: CDR1 LGHNA, CDR2 YNFKEQ. The CDR3 runs 18 residues. This CDR3 reads CASSSTGGGGDSYNEQFF. For the CDR3, the DNA is TGTGCCAGCAGCTCCACCGGGGGCGGGGGGGACTCCTACAATGAGCAGTTCTTC.

The chain employs TRBV6-2 or TRBV6-3 and TRBJ2-2; 10 bases line up with TRBD2. The CDR3 length is 21 residues. Trimming cost V 5 bases and J 1 base; bases outside gene matches: 19. CDR1 is MNHEY, CDR2 SVGEGT, per germline. The CDR3 loop reads CASSTRTALRQREGNTGELFF. The CDR3 DNA is TGTGCCAGCAGTACCCGGACAGCCCTAAGACAGCGGGAGGGGAACACCGGGGAGCTGTTTTTT.

The DNA for the CDR3 is TGTGCCAGCATACCTACCGGGGGGAATGAGCAGTTCTTC. It codes for CASIPTGGNEQFF. V usage is TRBV2 and J usage is TRBJ2-1; 7 bases map to TRBD2. Germline CDR1 is SNHLY and CDR2 is FYNNEI. The CDR3 consists of 13 residues. The V and J ends lost 7 bases and 7 bases, in that order; junction bases with no gene match: 7.

This rearrangement joins TRBV4-3 to TRBJ2-7, with D possibly TRBD2 on 5 matching bases. Trimming left V 1 base short and J 6 bases short, with 16 bases between. Germline values: CDR1 LGHNA, CDR2 YSLEER. This CDR3 contains 15 residues. This CDR3 reads CASSQVVASTGEQYF. The CDR3 DNA follows: TGCGCCAGCAGCCAAGTGGTGGCTAGCACCGGCGAGCAGTACTTC.

Here the CDR3 DNA reads TGTGCCAGCAGCCAAGAATCAACAGGGGGCAGGGGCTACACCTTC. Translating it yields CASSQESTGGRGYTF. The chain links TRBV3-1 (or the pseudogene TRBV3-2) to TRBJ1-2; 9 bases line up with TRBD1. CDR1 and CDR2 from the germline V gene are LGHDT and YNNKEL (reference sequence). The CDR3 extends over 15 amino acids. The V gene end was trimmed by 0 bases and the J gene end by 8 bases; junction bases not matched to a gene: 7.

This clone appeared once. The chain combines TRBV18 with TRBJ2-2; TRBD1 might be the D (6 bases). The CDR3 extends over 15 amino acids. The V gene lost 3 bases and the J gene lost 5 bases, with 13 bases spanning the gap. Per germline, CDR1 KGHSH and CDR2 LQKENI. The CDR3 nucleotides read TGTGCCAGCTCACCGGACAGTCATCGGACCGGGGAGCTGTTTTTT. Amino acid sequence: CASSPDSHRTGELFF.

V is TRBV5-8 and J is TRBJ2-7; D is unclear. The V and J ends lost 3 bases and 3 bases respectively, with 19 bases between them. The CDR3 contains 16 residues. Germline V lookup: CDR1 SGHTS, CDR2 YDEGEE. CDR3 DNA sequence: TGTGCCAGCAGCTACTTTTCTAGGGCCGACCACTACGAGCAGTACTTC. Translated: CASSYFSRADHYEQYF.

This chain joins TRBV6-2 or TRBV6-3 and TRBJ2-7, with 10 bases aligning to TRBD1. Germline V gene data show CDR1 as MNHEY and CDR2 as SVGEGT. This CDR3 region has 16 residues. V shed 3 bases, J shed 1 base, and the junction held 6 bases outside the gene matches. CDR3 amino acids: CASSYLGQGLSYEQYF. As DNA, the CDR3 is TGTGCCAGCAGTTATTTGGGACAGGGGCTTTCCTACGAGCAGTACTTC.

Only a few counts were recorded for this clone. The chain carries TRBV9 and TRBJ2-1, with TRBD2 matching over 13 bases. Germline CDR1 is SGDLS and CDR2 is YYNGEE. This CDR3 region has 15 residues. With 4 bases clipped from V and 9 bases from J, the junction kept 7 bases outside the gene matches. The CDR3 reads CASSPRTSGRTEQFF. CDR3 nucleotides: TGTGCCAGCAGCCCCCGGACTAGCGGGAGAACTGAGCAGTTCTTC.

The gene calls are TRBV3-1 (or the pseudogene TRBV3-2) and TRBJ2-5; 16 bases fit TRBD2. The V segment lost 4 bases and the J segment 4 bases; nucleotides outside the gene matches: 6. The germline V gene encodes CDR1 LGHDT and CDR2 YNNKEL (reference sequence). This CDR3 has 17 amino acids. This CDR3 is CASSPEGLAGGIETQYF. In DNA form, the CDR3 reads TGTGCCAGCAGCCCGGAGGGACTAGCGGGGGGGATAGAGACCCAGTACTTC.